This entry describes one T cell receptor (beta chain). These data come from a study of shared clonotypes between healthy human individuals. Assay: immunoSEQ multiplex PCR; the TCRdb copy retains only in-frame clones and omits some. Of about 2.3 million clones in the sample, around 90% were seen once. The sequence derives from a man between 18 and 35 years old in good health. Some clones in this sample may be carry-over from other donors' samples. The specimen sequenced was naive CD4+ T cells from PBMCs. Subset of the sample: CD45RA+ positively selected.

CDR3: CASSPDPGGNIQYF. The CDR3 nucleotides read TGTGCCAGCAGCCCCGACCCAGGGGGTAACATTCAGTACTTC. The V and J genes are TRBV5-4 and TRBJ2-4; 7 bases match TRBD1. The CDR3 runs 14 residues. V lost 4 bases and J lost 7; bases outside the gene matches: 8. Germline V gene lookup returns CDR1 SGHNT and CDR2 YYREEE (reference sequence).